The TCR beta chain described here comes from a study of radiotherapy plus CTLA-4 blockade in lung cancer. The overall study: Objective responses were recorded in more than 15% of patients, with disease control recorded in about 30%. Findings and limits, study-wide: Tumor-origin TCR clones grew in blood after radiotherapy plus ipilimumab.

Some clones are missing from TCRdb's copy, which holds only in-frame ones; the method was immunoSEQ multiplex PCR. The table shows roughly 50,000 clones, with approximately 90% occurring only once. In regard to this clone: Its antigen is not known.

Receiving focal radiation plus CTLA-4 blockade with ipilimumab were patients who had chemo-refractory metastatic non-small-cell lung cancer. The germline V gene encodes CDR1 MNHNS and CDR2 SASEGT. The CDR3 runs 11 residues. Deletions cut 8 bases from V and 3 bases from J, with 6 bases between. The sequences come from peripheral blood, collected from a patient treated with radiotherapy plus ipilimumab. The rearrangement uses TRBV6-1 and TRBJ2-3; weak D call: TRBD2 (6 bases). The clonotype comes from a human donor with non-small cell lung cancer whose response to radiotherapy plus ipilimumab could not be evaluated. CDR3 loop: CASGGTDTQYF. CDR3 sequence (DNA): TGTGCCAGCGGGGGGACAGATACGCAGTATTTT.